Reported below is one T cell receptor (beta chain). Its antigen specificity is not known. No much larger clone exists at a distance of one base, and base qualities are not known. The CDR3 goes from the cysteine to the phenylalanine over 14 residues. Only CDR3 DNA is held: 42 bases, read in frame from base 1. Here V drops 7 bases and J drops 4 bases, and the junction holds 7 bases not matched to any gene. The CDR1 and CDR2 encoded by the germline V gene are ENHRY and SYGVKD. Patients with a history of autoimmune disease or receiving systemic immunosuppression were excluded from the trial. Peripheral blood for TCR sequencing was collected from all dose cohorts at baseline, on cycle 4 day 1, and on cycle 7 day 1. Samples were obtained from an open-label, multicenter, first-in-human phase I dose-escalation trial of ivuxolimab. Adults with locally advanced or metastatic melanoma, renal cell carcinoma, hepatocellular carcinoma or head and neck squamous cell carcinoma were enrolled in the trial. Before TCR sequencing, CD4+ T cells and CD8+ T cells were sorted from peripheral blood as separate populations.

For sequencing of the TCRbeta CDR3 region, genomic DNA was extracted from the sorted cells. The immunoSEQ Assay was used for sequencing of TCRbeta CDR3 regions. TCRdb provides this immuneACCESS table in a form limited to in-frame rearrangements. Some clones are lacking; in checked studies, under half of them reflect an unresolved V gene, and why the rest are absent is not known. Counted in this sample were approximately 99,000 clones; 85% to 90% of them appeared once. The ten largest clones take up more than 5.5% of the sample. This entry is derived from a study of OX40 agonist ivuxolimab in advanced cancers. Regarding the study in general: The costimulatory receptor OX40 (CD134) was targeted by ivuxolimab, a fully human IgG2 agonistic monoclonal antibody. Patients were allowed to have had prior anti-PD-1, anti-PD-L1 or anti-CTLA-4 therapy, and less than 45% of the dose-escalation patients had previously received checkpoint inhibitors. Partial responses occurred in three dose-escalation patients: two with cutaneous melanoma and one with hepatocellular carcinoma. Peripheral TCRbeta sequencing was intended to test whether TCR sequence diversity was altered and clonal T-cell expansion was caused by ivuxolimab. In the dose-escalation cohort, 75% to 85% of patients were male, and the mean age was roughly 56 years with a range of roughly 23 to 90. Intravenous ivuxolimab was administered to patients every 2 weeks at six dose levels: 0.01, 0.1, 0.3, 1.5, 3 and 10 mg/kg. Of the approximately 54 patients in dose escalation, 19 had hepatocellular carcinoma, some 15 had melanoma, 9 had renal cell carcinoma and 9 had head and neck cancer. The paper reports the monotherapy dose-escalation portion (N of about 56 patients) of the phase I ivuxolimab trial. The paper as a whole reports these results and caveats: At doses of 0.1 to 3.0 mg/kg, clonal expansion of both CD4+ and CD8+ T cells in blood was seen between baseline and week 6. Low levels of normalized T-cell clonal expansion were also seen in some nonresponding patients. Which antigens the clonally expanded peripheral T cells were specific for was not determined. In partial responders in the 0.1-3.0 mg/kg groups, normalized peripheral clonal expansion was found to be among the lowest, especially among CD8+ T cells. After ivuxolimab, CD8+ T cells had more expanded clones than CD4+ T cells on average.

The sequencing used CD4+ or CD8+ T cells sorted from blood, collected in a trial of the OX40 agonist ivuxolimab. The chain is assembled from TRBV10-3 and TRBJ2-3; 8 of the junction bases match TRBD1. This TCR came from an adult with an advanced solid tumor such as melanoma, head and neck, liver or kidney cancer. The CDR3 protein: CAINQGQGSDTQYF. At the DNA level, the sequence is TGTGCCATCAATCAAGGACAGGGCTCAGATACGCAGTATTTT.